This TCR beta chain was identified in a study of T cell responses to AZD1222 COVID-19 vaccine. Clones were sequenced by immunoSEQ multiplex PCR, and TCRdb holds only the in-frame ones, with some missing. The sample records about 140,000 clones, approximately 93% being singletons. A note on this clone: Its antigen is as yet unknown.

Overall study results and limits: Vaccination with two AZD1222 doses was followed by a rise in Spike-specific TCR breadth and depth.

This clonotype originated in an adult who received the AZD1222 COVID-19 vaccine. The sequenced sample was peripheral blood, obtained 28 days after the second AZD1222 dose.

The CDR3 coding sequence is TGCAGCGTTGAAGATCCCAGACAGTACACTGAAGCTTTCTTT. Its protein is CSVEDPRQYTEAFF. The genes are TRBV29-1 and TRBJ1-1, with D possibly being TRBD1 (5 bases). V was pared by 0 bases and J by 3 bases, with 11 bases between. The CDR3 totals 14 residues. Looked up from germline, CDR1 is SQVTM and CDR2 is ANQGSEA.